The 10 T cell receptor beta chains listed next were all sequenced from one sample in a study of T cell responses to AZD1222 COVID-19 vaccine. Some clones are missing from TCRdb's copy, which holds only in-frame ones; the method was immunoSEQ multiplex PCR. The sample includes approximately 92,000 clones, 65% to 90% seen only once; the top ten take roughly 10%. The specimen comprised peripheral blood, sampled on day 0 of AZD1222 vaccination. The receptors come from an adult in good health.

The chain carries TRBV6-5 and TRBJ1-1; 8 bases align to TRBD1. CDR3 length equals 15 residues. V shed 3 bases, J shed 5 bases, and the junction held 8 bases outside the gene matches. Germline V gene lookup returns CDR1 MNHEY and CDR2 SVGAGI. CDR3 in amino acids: CASSYAQGALTEAFF. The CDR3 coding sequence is TGTGCCAGCAGTTATGCCCAGGGGGCCTTAACTGAAGCTTTCTTT.

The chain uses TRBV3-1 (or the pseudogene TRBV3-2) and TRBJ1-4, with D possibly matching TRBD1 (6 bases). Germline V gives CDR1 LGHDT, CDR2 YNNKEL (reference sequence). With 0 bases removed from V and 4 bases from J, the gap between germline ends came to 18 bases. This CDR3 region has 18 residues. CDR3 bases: TGTGCCAGCAGCCAAGATGTATTCATAGTACAGGGTAATGAAAAACTGTTTTTT. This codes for CASSQDVFIVQGNEKLFF.

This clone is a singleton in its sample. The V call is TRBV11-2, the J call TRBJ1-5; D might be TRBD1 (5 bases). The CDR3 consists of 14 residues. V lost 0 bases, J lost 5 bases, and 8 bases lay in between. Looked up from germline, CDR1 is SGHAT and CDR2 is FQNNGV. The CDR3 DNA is TGTGCCAGCAGCTTAGACCGAGGGGATCAGCCCCAGCATTTT. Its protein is CASSLDRGDQPQHF. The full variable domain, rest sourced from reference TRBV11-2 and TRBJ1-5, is EAGVAQSPRYKIIEKRQSVAFWCNPISGHATLYWYQQILGQGPKLLIQFQNNGVVDDSQLPKDRFSAERLKGVDSTLKIQPAKLEDSAVYLCASSLDRGDQPQHFGDGTRLSIL.

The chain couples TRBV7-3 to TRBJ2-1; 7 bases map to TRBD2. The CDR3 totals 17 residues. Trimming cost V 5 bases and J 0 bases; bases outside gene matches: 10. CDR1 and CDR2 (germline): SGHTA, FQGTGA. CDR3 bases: TGTGCCAGCAGCAGACGGGCTAGCGGTAGCTCCTACAATGAGCAGTTCTTC. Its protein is CASSRRASGSSYNEQFF.

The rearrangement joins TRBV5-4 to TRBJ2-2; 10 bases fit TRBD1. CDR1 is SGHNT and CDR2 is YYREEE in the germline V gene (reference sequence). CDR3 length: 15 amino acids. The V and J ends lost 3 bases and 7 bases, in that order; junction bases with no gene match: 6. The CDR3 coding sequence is TGTGCCAGCAGCTGGGGGACAGGGGCTAACGGGGAGCTGTTTTTT. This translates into CASSWGTGANGELFF.

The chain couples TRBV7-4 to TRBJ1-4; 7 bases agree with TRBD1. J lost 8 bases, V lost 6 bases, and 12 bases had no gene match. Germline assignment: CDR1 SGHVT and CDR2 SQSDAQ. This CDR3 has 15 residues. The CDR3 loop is CASSWRQGTSEKLFF. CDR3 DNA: TGTGCCAGCAGTTGGAGACAGGGAACAAGCGAAAAACTGTTTTTT.

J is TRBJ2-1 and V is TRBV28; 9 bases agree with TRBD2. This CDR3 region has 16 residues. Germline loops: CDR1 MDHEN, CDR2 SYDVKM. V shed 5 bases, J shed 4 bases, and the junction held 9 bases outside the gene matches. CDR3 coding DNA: TGTGCCAGCAGTCCTATCGGCGGGAGGGGTTACAATGAGCAGTTCTTC. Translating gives CASSPIGGRGYNEQFF.

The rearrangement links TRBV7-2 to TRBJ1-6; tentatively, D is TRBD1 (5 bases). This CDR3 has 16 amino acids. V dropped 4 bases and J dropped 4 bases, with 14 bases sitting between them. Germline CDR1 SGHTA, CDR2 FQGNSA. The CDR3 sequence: CASSSRGGLYNSPLHF. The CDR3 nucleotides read TGTGCCAGCAGCTCCCGCGGGGGATTATATAATTCACCCCTCCACTTT. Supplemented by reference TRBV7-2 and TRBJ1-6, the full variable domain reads GAGVSQSPSNKVTEKGKDVELRCDPISGHTALYWYRQSLGQGLEFLIYFQGNSAPDKSGLPSDRFSAERTGGSVSTLTIQRTQQEDSAVYLCASSSRGGLYNSPLHFGNGTRLTVT.

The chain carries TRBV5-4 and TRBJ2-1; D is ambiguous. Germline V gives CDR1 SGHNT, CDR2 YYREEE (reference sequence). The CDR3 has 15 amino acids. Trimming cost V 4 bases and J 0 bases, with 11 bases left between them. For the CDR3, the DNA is TGTGCCAGCAGCCAAGACTGGAGCTCCTACAATGAGCAGTTCTTC. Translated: CASSQDWSSYNEQFF.

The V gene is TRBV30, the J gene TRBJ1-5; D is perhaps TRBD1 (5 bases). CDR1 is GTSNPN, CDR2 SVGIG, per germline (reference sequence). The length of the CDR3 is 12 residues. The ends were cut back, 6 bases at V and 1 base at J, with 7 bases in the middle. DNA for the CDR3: TGTGCCTGTGGGGACAGCAATCAGCCCCAGCATTTT. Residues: CACGDSNQPQHF.